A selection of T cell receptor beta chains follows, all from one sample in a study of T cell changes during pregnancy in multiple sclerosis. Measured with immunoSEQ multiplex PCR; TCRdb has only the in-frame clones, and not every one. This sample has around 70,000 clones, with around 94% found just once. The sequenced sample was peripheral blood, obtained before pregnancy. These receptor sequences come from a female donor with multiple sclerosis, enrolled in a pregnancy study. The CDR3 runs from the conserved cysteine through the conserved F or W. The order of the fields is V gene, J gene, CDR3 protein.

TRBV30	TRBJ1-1	CAWSSTVNTEAFF
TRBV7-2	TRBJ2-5	CASSPAARTQYF
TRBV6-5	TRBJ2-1	CASSYSGLSYNEQFF
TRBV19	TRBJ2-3	CASSQKAGLAGADTQYF
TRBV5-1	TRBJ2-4	CASSSLAGGSSKNIQYF
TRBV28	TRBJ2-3	CASSLLGGSTDTQYF
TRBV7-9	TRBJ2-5	CASSDSPTGGQETQYF
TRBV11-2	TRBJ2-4	CASSLFSPGLTKNIQYF
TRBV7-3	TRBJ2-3	CASSLFPSPDTQYF
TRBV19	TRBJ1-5	CASSIGTGFNQPQHF
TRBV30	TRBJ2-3	CAWSVRLAGGADTQYF
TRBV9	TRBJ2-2	CASSVGVGGSLYTGELFF
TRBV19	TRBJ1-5	CASSTTANQPQHF
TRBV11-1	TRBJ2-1	CASSPPRRGSYNEQFF
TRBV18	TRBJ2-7	CASSPRAGGNSYEQYF
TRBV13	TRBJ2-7	CASSWTSESYEQYF